This T cell receptor beta chain was recorded in a study of blood T cell repertoires in COVID-19. Overall study: Samples of COVID-19 (acute and convalescent) were obtained from the United States, Italy and Spain. PBMCs, B-cell-depleted T cells, or T cells provided the cDNA or gDNA that made up the material.

In the original workflow: Amplification of reference gene primers was used by the study to estimate nucleated cell counts. Clones were read by immunoSEQ multiplex PCR, and TCRdb kept only the in-frame ones, dropping some. V and J calls and clone size come straight from that table; D and trimming were deduced from the DNA. The sample carries 130,000 or so clones, about 87% recorded once. V lost 0 bases, J lost 4 bases, and 13 bases lay in between. The CDR3 runs 16 residues. From germline, CDR1 is LNHNV and CDR2 YYDKDF (reference sequence). Seattle-derived patients entered the study during active infection and were followed longitudinally.

The sequence came from a human donor with COVID-19, enrolled during active disease. The donor label of this sample is uncertain. The sequencing input was peripheral blood. V gene TRBV15 combines with J gene TRBJ1-5, with D possibly matching TRBD1 (6 bases). The CDR3 DNA follows: TGTGCCACCAGCAGAGATAGGCAGGGGTTTAATCAGCCCCAGCATTTT. Encoded protein: CATSRDRQGFNQPQHF.